This T cell receptor beta chain was recorded in a study of cytomegalovirus exposure and HLA in healthy donors. Findings of the study overall: Earlier analysis found most TCR beta V segments productive about 90% or about 30% of the time. It was reported that TCR beta sequences correctly inferred the HLA-A and HLA-B alleles for most subjects. It was assumed in the presence/absence analyses that sequencing depth was roughly uniform across donors. A later analysis showed that HLA-associated TCR beta chains had undergone more clonal expansion than equally common others.

Germline CDR1 is SNHLY and CDR2 is FYNNEI. V shed 4 bases and J shed 6 bases, with 8 bases lying between them. This CDR3 comprises 12 residues. Concerning this clone: Its target is unknown.

This PCR relied on a set of 60 Vbeta primers and 13 Jbeta primers. This table comes from immunoSEQ multiplex PCR, and its TCRdb copy is limited to in-frame clones, with some not included. The profile covers roughly 100,000 clones, with around 75% appearing a single time and 2.5% to 3.5% taken by the ten largest. The chain couples TRBV2 to TRBJ2-3; no clear D. Specimen: PBMCs. The origin of this receptor is a female donor in good health and CMV-seronegative. The CDR3 DNA reads as TGTGCCAGCAGTGGAGAGGTGGATACGCAGTATTTT. This translates into CASSGEVDTQYF.